This T cell receptor (beta chain) originates from a study of T cells expressing NK-cell markers. As for the study in general: Repertoires of TCR beta were obtained from T cells sorted as CD3+CD56+NKG2C+, CD3+CD56+NKG2C- and CD3+CD56-NKG2C+.

Regarding the study as a whole: HCMV specificity of expanded NKG2C+ T cell clones remained unclear. Dominant NKG2C+ clonotypes made up roughly 1.0-7.5% of CD8+ T cells in a handful of donors.

About this clonotype itself: The antigen is undetermined.

It was by 5'RACE template switching with UMIs that TCR beta cDNA was made. TCRdb reanalyzed the 5' RACE reads, giving one entry per CDR3 protein sequence and no DNA. This specimen shows fewer than 400,000 distinct CDR3 sequences; the ten leading clones hold 5% to 5.5%. The CDR3 sequence is 16 residues long. Germline V CDR1 and CDR2: SGHAT, FQNNGV. This chain joins TRBV11-2 and TRBJ1-3. Sequencing was carried out using blood T cells: a sorted CD56 or NKG2C T cell subset, CD4+ or CD8+ T cells, or bulk PBMC T cells (not recorded which). This clonotype was obtained from a man aged 18 to 69 in good health. The CDR3 protein is CASSLETRNSGNTIYF.